A selection of T cell receptor beta chains follows, all from one sample in a study of regulatory T cells in long-lasting Graves disease. Via MiXCR, TCRdb re-called the multiplex PCR reads, giving one row per CDR3 protein. The data show 550,000 to 600,000 distinct CDR3 sequences, with about 16% seen just once and approximately 12% held by the top ten. This sample also appeared in a second study, on T cells in Graves' hyperthyroidism and ophthalmopathy.

This material consisted of peripheral blood mononuclear cells (PBMCs), taken at new diagnosis, from a patient treated with antithyroid drugs. The receptors stem from a man in his late teens or twenties with Graves disease. Both conserved end residues are part of each CDR3. The D gene is left open where the match is weak. Clone size is stated in some rows and not others, as once, few, many or a class when expanded.

TRBJ2-3,TRBV20-1,-,-,CSARTGLADTQYF,TGCAGTGCTAGAACAGGGTTAGCAGATACGCAGTATTTT
TRBJ2-7,TRBV29-1,TRBD1,few,CSANQGAGYEQYF,TGCAGCGCCAACCAGGGGGCGGGGTACGAGCAGTACTTC
TRBJ2-7,TRBV7-6,-,many,CASSAKGYEQYF,TGTGCCAGCAGCGCAAAGGGGTACGAGCAGTACTTC
TRBJ2-7,TRBV28,TRBD1,many,CASIRAAGGGYEQYF,TGTGCCAGCATCCGCGCCGCAGGGGGCGGGTACGAGCAGTACTTC
TRBJ1-1,TRBV6-6,-,many,CASSYSNPGWNTEAFF,TGTGCCAGTAGTTACTCGAACCCAGGGTGGAACACTGAAGCTTTCTTT
TRBJ1-2,TRBV30,-,many,CAWSTGHVYGYTF,TGTGCCTGGAGTACGGGACACGTCTATGGCTACACCTTC
TRBJ2-6,TRBV18,TRBD1,few,CASSPRTGGLGANVLTF,TGTGCCAGCTCACCCAGGACAGGGGGACTTGGAGCCAACGTCCTGACTTTC
TRBJ2-5,TRBV3-1,TRBD2,many,CASSRILAGQETQYF,TGTGCCAGCAGCCGGATCCTAGCGGGACAAGAGACCCAGTACTTC
TRBJ2-7,TRBV2,TRBD1,many,CASSGRTGTYEQYF,TGTGCCAGCAGTGGCCGGACAGGAACCTACGAGCAGTACTTC
TRBJ1-5,TRBV20-1,-,few,CSARGPNSNQPQHF,TGCAGTGCTAGGGGCCCGAACAGCAATCAGCCCCAGCATTTT
TRBJ1-1,TRBV29-1,-,-,CSVAQGNTEAFF,TGCAGCGTCGCTCAGGGTAACACTGAAGCTTTCTTT
TRBJ2-1,TRBV7-9,TRBD2,-,CASSYLAGGYGQFF,TGTGCCAGCAGCTACCTAGCGGGAGGGTATGGGCAGTTCTTC
TRBJ1-5,TRBV5-1,-,-,CASSLDAGTSNQPQHF,TGCGCCAGCAGCTTGGATGCGGGGACTTCCAATCAGCCCCAGCATTTT